The clone carrying this T cell receptor (beta chain) was counted a few times. Its antigen is undetermined. These data belong to a study of T cells in Graves' hyperthyroidism and ophthalmopathy. RNA transcripts yielded amplified TCR beta CDR3 regions. When the TCR CDR3 underwent first-round RT-PCR, the HTBI primer set was used. TCRdb passed the multiplex PCR reads through MiXCR, listing each CDR3 protein once. Of some 510,000 distinct CDR3 sequences in the sample, less than 25% were seen once. CDR3 size: 15 residues. V was clipped by 7 bases and J by 2 bases; unmatched bases: 9. Germline V lookup: CDR1 MNHNS, CDR2 SASEGT. Graves' hyperthyroidism qualified as stable when ophthalmopathy did not progress within 18 months. The study's findings and limits: Stable hyperthyroidism was told apart from ophthalmopathy by a model built on 13 V-J features.

This chain links TRBV6-1 with TRBJ2-7, with 9 bases aligning to TRBD1. The sequencing input was blood. The sequence came from a man younger than 30 with Graves' hyperthyroidism. CDR3 nucleotides: TGTGCCAGCACTCTCATGGGGACAGGGCCCTACGAGCAGTACTTC. Protein product: CASTLMGTGPYEQYF.